One sample yielded the 20 T cell receptor beta chains listed below, sequenced in a study of T cells in Graves' hyperthyroidism and ophthalmopathy. Using RNA transcripts as the source, TCR beta CDR3 regions were amplified. First-round RT-PCR targeting the TCR CDR3 was performed with the HTBI primer set. TCRdb analysed the multiplex PCR reads with MiXCR anew, one entry per CDR3 protein. The sample yields fewer than 700,000 distinct CDR3 sequences, about a sixth seen once. Sample: blood. The receptors originated from a woman in her thirties with Graves' hyperthyroidism.

The sample holds many counts of this clonotype. The gene calls are TRBV28 and TRBJ1-4; a possible D gene is TRBD1 (5 bases). The CDR3 runs to 13 residues. CDR1 MDHEN and CDR2 SYDVKM come from the germline V gene. V was clipped by 7 bases and J by 7 bases, with 13 bases between them. CDR3 DNA: TGTGCCAGCATTTCAGGGAGGAGTGAAAAACTGTTTTTT. Its protein product is CASISGRSEKLFF.

This clonotype was seen repeatedly, ten times or more. The chain employs TRBV29-1 and TRBJ2-7, with 13 positions matching TRBD2. The V and J ends lost 3 bases and 3 bases, in that order; junction bases with no gene match: 5. CDR1 is SQVTM, CDR2 ANQGSEA, per germline. The CDR3 is made up of 15 amino acids. The DNA of the CDR3 is TGCAGCGTTGACGGACTAGCGGGAGCCGGCTACGAGCAGTACTTC. It is translated as CSVDGLAGAGYEQYF.

This sequence joins TRBV7-2 and TRBJ1-2; D may be TRBD1 (5 bases). This CDR3 region has 17 residues. V dropped 1 base and J dropped 5 bases, with 20 bases sitting between them. Germline values: CDR1 SGHTA, CDR2 FQGNSA. CDR3 in amino acids: CASSLGLRVGGWYGYTF. CDR3 bases: TGTGCCAGCAGCTTAGGGCTCCGGGTGGGGGGGTGGTATGGCTACACCTTC.

This chain links TRBV29-1 with TRBJ2-7, with D tentatively TRBD2 (6 bases). The germline V gene encodes CDR1 SQVTM and CDR2 ANQGSEA. CDR3 length: 11 amino acids. V dropped 7 bases and J dropped 5 bases, with 12 bases sitting between them. In DNA, the CDR3 is TGCAGCGCCGGGACTGACGACGAGCAGTACTTC. Protein product: CSAGTDDEQYF.

V is TRBV3-1 and J is TRBJ1-6; D gene unclear. CDR3 length: 13 amino acids. The germline CDR1 and CDR2 sequences are LGHDT and YNNKEL (reference sequence). Trimming left V 1 base short and J 6 bases short, with 4 bases between. The CDR3 DNA is TGTGCCAGCAGCCAAGGGCCTAATTCACCCCTCCACTTT. It translates to CASSQGPNSPLHF.

This clonotype was counted a few times. V and J are TRBV7-3 and TRBJ2-1, with a possible D match to TRBD1 (5 bases). V was pared by 2 bases and J by 4 bases, with 24 bases between. This CDR3 is built from 19 residues. Germline V CDR1 and CDR2: SGHTA, FQGTGA. The CDR3 here is CASSLYGPRVLGSYNEQFF. Here the CDR3 DNA reads TGTGCCAGCAGCTTATATGGACCCAGGGTTCTAGGGTCGTACAATGAGCAGTTCTTC.

V gene TRBV5-5 combines with J gene TRBJ2-2; D is uncertain. Per the germline V gene, CDR1 is SGHKS and CDR2 is YYEKEE (reference sequence). The CDR3 length is 15 residues. Deletions cut 3 bases from V and 0 bases from J, with 9 bases between. The CDR3 here is CASSSTNTNTGELFF. The CDR3 region has the DNA TGTGCCAGCAGCTCGACGAATACGAACACCGGGGAGCTGTTTTTT.

V is TRBV5-1 and J is TRBJ1-2; D is perhaps TRBD1 (5 bases). The V end lost 6 bases, the J end lost 8 bases, and 20 bases lay between the germline ends. This CDR3 has 14 amino acids. Germline CDR1 and CDR2: SGHRS and YFSETQ. The DNA of the CDR3 is TGCGCCAGCACATTGGGACGGGGGACTTTCGGCTACACCTTC. It is translated as CASTLGRGTFGYTF.

This clonotype was detected ten times or more. The chain combines TRBV27 with TRBJ1-1; possibly TRBD1 for D (6 bases). This CDR3 is 15 amino acids long. Germline V CDR1 and CDR2: MNHEY, SMNVEV (reference sequence). V was pared by 4 bases and J by 4 bases, with 16 bases between. The CDR3 region has the DNA TGTGCCAGCAGTTCGGCCGGGGGCGCCAGCACTGAAGCTTTCTTT. Protein sequence: CASSSAGGASTEAFF.

Regarding this clonotype: Possible read error: a much larger clone is one base away. The V call is TRBV13, the J call TRBJ1-5; no reliable D call. Germline V lookup: CDR1 PRHDT, CDR2 FYEKMQ (reference sequence). This CDR3 is 13 amino acids long. V dropped 2 bases and J dropped 7 bases, with 9 bases sitting between them. This CDR3 reads CASSLLARQPQHF. Here the CDR3 DNA reads TGTGCCAGCAGCTTATTGGCGCGGCAGCCCCAGCATTTT.

This clonotype was observed at least ten times. J is TRBJ2-7 and V is TRBV6-1; a possible D gene is TRBD1 (6 bases). Trimming left V 6 bases short and J 5 bases short, with 14 bases between. Germline V lookup: CDR1 MNHNS, CDR2 SASEGT. The CDR3 loop spans 13 amino acids. The CDR3 DNA sequence: TGTGCCAGCAGCAAAGAGCAGGGGAACGAGCAGTACTTC. This translates into CASSKEQGNEQYF.

This clonotype was observed many times. The rearrangement uses TRBV20-1 and TRBJ2-3; 9 bases are shared with TRBD1. CDR1 DFQATT and CDR2 SNEGSKA come from the germline V gene (reference sequence). Unmatched junction bases numbered 10, after V lost 3 bases and J lost 0 bases. The CDR3 extends over 17 amino acids. This chain's CDR3 is CSASGVRGQGSTDTQYF. CDR3 sequence (DNA): TGCAGTGCTAGTGGTGTGAGGGGACAGGGAAGCACAGATACGCAGTATTTT.

This clonotype has at least ten counts. The genes are TRBV3-1 and TRBJ2-3; TRBD1 matches 7 bases. The CDR3 has 15 residues. Germline-derived CDR1 and CDR2 are LGHDT and YNNKEL (reference sequence). V lost 4 bases to trimming and J lost 2 bases; unmatched junction nucleotides: 6. The CDR3 is CASSLPGQHTDTQYF. CDR3 DNA: TGTGCCAGCAGCCTACCGGGACAGCACACAGATACGCAGTATTTT.

The sample holds a few counts of this clonotype. The rearrangement links TRBV4-2 to TRBJ2-1; 7 bases are a match to TRBD1. V gave up 5 bases and J gave up 6 bases; unmatched junction bases: 4. CDR1 LGHNA and CDR2 YNFKEQ come from the germline V gene. The CDR3 sequence is 13 residues long. The CDR3 coding sequence is TGTGCCAGCAGCGCAGGGGGAGCCAATGAGCAGTTCTTC. The encoded protein is CASSAGGANEQFF.

The chain is built from TRBV4-2 and TRBJ2-7; 10 bases match TRBD1. This CDR3 is built from 17 residues. Trimming removed 3 bases from V and 0 bases from J; junction bases left unmatched: 8. CDR1 LGHNA and CDR2 YNFKEQ come from the germline V gene. This CDR3 reads CASSQELTGGGSYEQYF. In DNA, the CDR3 is TGTGCCAGCAGCCAGGAACTGACAGGGGGCGGCTCCTACGAGCAGTACTTC.

Note on this clonotype: Possible read error: a much larger clone is one base away. The chain links TRBV12-3 or TRBV12-4 to TRBJ2-1; TRBD2 matches 10 bases. The length of the CDR3 is 15 residues. The J segment lost 2 bases and the V segment lost 8 bases, leaving 6 bases of the junction unmatched. The CDR3 reads CASGNGLAAYNEQFF. The CDR3 DNA is TGTGCCAGCGGCAACGGACTAGCGGCCTACAATGAGCAGTTCTTC.

This clonotype turned up a few times. CDR3 DNA: TGCAGCGTTCGGACAGGGAGGGCCGGGGAGCTGTTTTTT. Protein sequence: CSVRTGRAGELFF. This chain uses TRBV29-1 with TRBJ2-2, with D possibly matching TRBD1 (8 bases). The V end was cut by 5 bases, the J end by 6 bases, with 13 bases between. Germline V gives CDR1 SQVTM, CDR2 ANQGSEA. The CDR3 has 13 amino acids.

This clonotype was observed many times. The rearrangement uses TRBV6-1 and TRBJ1-1; D is uncertain. The CDR3 length is 12 residues. The ends were cut back, 6 bases at V and 13 bases at J, with 18 bases in the middle. Germline CDR1 and CDR2: MNHNS and SASEGT. The CDR3, as DNA: TGTGCCAGCAGGAAGATACGGGGTGGCGGTTTCTTT. This sequence encodes CASRKIRGGGFF.

This clonotype was seen many times. The chain links TRBV28 to TRBJ1-5; perhaps TRBD1 as D (5 bases). The germline V gene encodes CDR1 MDHEN and CDR2 SYDVKM. The CDR3 contains 16 residues. V dropped 7 bases and J dropped 2 bases, with 18 bases sitting between them. The DNA of the CDR3 is TGTGCCAGCAAAGACGGGGGGTATATGGGCAATCAGCCCCAGCATTTT. As protein: CASKDGGYMGNQPQHF. The full variable domain, rest sourced from reference TRBV28 and TRBJ1-5, is DVKVTQSSRYLVKRTGEKVFLECVQDMDHENMFWYRQDPGLGLRLIYFSYDVKMKEKGDIPEGYSVSREKKERFSLILESASTNQTSMYLCASKDGGYMGNQPQHFGDGTRLSIL.

This clonotype was seen at least ten times. The V gene is TRBV6-2 or TRBV6-3, the J gene TRBJ2-7; maybe TRBD2 (5 bases). The length of the CDR3 is 11 residues. The V and J ends lost 10 bases and 6 bases respectively, with 13 bases between them. Germline lookup yields CDR1 MNHEY and CDR2 SVGEGT. The CDR3 region has the DNA TGTGCCACAATCCTAGCATCCGAGCAGTACTTC. Translated: CATILASEQYF.